This T cell receptor (beta chain) was sequenced in a study of blood T cell repertoires in COVID-19 (TCRdb year 2020). Concerning the study at large: The collaborator samples originated in the United States, Italy and Spain and spanned the acute and convalescent phases of COVID-19. Samples were obtained from the ongoing ImmuneRACE study (first 160 participants) and from approximately 1,200 subjects provided by 6 global collaborators. The prospective study material was composed of cDNA or gDNA derived from T cells, B-cell-depleted T cells, or PBMCs. The dataset comprised deeply sampled blood TCRbeta repertoires from subjects exposed to, actively infected with, or recovered from COVID-19. Nearly every sample came with metadata listing a de-identified subject ID, COVID-19 status, age in years and sex. The repertoires were released in a freely available public database meant as a resource for research on the immune response to SARS-CoV-2. Where available, HLA class I and class II types were obtained from metadata supplied by the sample provider rather than from assay-based typing. What the research found in general, with its limitations: The amount of clinical and demographic metadata varied by source and participant and was provided uncurated.

Per the germline V gene, SGHRS is the CDR1 and YFSETQ is the CDR2. V loses 1 base, J loses 5 bases, and the germline ends lie 15 bases apart. Spanning cysteine to phenylalanine, the CDR3 consists of 16 amino acids. Solely the CDR3 DNA is kept, with 48 bases framed from the first base. TCRbeta CDR3 regions were amplified from genomic DNA using the immunoSEQ Assay, a bias-controlled multiplex PCR. From the authors' description of their analysis: Nucleated cell counts per sample were estimated from amplification of reference gene primers within the assay. To quantify the absolute abundance of each unique TCRbeta CDR3 rearrangement, sequence reads were collapsed and filtered. Productive Simpson clonality was computed per sample as the square root of Simpson's diversity index over productive rearrangements. TCRdb's version of the immuneACCESS table is confined to in-frame rearrangements and falls short of the full clone set. An unresolved V gene accounts for under half of the shortfall where checked; the remainder is of unknown origin. For V, J and clone size, that table is used; D and trimming come from the DNA. In this sample the table shows 250,000 to 300,000 clones, about 81% of which occur a single time. The ten largest clones capture over 4% of the sample.

Remarks on this clone: Its recognized antigen is unknown. No quality values exist for individual bases; no much larger clone is one base distant.

Participants in the prospective study were enrolled through a virtual design, were aged roughly 18 to 90 years, and lived in fewer than 30 United States geographic areas. Cohort assignment in the prospective study relied on participant-reported clinical history from a screening survey and a study questionnaire. In the prospective study, mobile phlebotomists collected whole blood, serum and a nasopharyngeal or oropharyngeal swab from each participant. Participants in the prospective study had the option to provide additional blood draws and questionnaires over a roughly 2-month period. Prospective study blood samples were shipped either frozen or at room temperature before DNA extraction.

This sequence was found in a man in his thirties or forties with acute COVID-19. This chain joins TRBV5-1 to TRBJ2-2; the D region possibly corresponds to TRBD1 (5 bases align). Sequenced input: PBMCs or T cells enriched from blood (not recorded which). The nucleotide sequence is TGCGCCAGCAGCTTGCCCGGGCAGGGTAGGACCGGGGAGCTGTTTTTT. Its product reads: CASSLPGQGRTGELFF.